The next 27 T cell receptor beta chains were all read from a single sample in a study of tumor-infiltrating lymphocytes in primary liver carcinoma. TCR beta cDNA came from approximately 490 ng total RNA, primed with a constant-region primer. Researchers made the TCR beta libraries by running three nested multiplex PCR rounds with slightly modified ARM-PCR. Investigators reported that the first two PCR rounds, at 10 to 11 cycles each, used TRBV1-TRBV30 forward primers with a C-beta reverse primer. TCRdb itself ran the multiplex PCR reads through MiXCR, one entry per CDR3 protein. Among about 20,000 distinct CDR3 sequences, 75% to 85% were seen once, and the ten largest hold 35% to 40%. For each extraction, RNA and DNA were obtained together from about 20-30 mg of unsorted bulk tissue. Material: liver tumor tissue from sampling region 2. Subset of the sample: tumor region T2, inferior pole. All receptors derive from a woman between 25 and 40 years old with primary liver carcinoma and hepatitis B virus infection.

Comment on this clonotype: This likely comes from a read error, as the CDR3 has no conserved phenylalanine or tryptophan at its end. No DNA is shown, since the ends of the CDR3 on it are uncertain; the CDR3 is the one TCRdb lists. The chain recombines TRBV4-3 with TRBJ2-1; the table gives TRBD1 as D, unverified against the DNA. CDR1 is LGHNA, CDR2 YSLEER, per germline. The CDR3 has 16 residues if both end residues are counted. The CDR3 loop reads CANSQDTGNSYNELFL.

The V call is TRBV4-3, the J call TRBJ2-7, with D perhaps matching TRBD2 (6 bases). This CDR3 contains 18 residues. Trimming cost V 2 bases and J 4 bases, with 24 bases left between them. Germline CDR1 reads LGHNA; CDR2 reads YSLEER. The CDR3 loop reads CASSQTVMGGHISYEQYF. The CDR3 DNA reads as TGCGCCAGCAGCCAAACTGTGATGGGGGGTCACATTAGTTACGAGCAGTACTTC.

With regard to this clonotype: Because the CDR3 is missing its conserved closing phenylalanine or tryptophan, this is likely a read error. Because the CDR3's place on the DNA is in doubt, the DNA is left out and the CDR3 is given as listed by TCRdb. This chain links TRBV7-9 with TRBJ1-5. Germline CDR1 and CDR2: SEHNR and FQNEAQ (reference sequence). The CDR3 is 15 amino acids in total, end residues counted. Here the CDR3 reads CASSLTIGRGQPKHV.

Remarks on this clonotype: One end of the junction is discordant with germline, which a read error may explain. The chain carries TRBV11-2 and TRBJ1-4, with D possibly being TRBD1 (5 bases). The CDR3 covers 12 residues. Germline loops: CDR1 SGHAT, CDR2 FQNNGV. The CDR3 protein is CISSPWGGKPFF. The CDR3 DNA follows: TGTATCAGCAGCCCCTGGGGGGGAAAACCGTTTTTT. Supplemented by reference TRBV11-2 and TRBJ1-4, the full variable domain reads EAGVAQSPRYKIIEKRQSVAFWCNPISGHATLYWYQQILGQGPKLLIQFQNNGVVDDSQLPKDRFSAERLKGVDSTLKIQPAKLEDSAVYLCISSPWGGKPFFGSGTQLSVL.

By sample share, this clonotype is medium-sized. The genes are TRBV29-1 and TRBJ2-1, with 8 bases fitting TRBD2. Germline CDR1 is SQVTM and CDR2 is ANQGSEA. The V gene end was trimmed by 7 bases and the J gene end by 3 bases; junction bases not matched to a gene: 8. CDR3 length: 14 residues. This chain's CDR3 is CSAAGLAGYNEQFF. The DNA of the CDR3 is TGCAGCGCCGCCGGGCTAGCGGGCTACAATGAGCAGTTCTTC.

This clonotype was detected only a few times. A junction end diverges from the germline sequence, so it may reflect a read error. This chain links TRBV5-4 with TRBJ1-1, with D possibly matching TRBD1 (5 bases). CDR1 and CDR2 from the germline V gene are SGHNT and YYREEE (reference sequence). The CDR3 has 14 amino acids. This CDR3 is CASSVQRGDREASF. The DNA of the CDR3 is TGTGCCAGCAGTGTGCAGCGAGGGGATAGAGAAGCTTCCTTT.

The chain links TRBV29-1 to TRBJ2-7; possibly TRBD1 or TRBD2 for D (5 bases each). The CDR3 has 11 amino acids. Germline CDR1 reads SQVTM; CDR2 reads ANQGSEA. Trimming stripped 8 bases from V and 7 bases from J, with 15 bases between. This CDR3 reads CSPGTGYEQYF. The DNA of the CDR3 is TGCAGCCCCGGGACGGGGTATGAGCAGTACTTC.

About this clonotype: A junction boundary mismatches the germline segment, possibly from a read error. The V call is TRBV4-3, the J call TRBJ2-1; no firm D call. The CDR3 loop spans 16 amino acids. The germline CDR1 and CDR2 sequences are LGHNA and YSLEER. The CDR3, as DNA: TGCGCCAGCAGCCAAGATGGTGGAAGCTCCTACAATGTGCAGTTCTTC. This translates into CASSQDGGSSYNVQFF.

The CDR3 is CASSLSFGLAGGGYEQYF. The CDR3 nucleotides are TGTGCCAGCAGCTTATCCTTTGGGCTAGCGGGAGGGGGGTACGAGCAGTACTTC. V is TRBV11-2 and J is TRBJ2-7; 12 bases are shared with TRBD2. This CDR3 has 18 residues. V was clipped by 2 bases and J by 4 bases; unmatched bases: 12. CDR1 is SGHAT and CDR2 is FQNNGV in the germline V gene. The complete variable domain, with remaining parts taken from reference TRBV11-2 and TRBJ2-7, reads EAGVAQSPRYKIIEKRQSVAFWCNPISGHATLYWYQQILGQGPKLLIQFQNNGVVDDSQLPKDRFSAERLKGVDSTLKIQPAKLEDSAVYLCASSLSFGLAGGGYEQYFGPGTRLTVT.

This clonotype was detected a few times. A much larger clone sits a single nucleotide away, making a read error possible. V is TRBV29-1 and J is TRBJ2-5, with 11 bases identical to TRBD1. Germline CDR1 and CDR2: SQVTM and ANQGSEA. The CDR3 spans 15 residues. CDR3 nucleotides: TGCAGCATTGAAGCGGACAGGGGGCGAGTAGAGACCCAGTACTTC. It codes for CSIEADRGRVETQYF.

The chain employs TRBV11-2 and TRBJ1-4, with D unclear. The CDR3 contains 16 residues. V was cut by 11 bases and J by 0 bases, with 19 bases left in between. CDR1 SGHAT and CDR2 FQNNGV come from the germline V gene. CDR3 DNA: TGTGCCCGCACCTTGTTTCTGGGATCAACTAATGAAAAACTGTTTTTT. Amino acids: CARTLFLGSTNEKLFF.

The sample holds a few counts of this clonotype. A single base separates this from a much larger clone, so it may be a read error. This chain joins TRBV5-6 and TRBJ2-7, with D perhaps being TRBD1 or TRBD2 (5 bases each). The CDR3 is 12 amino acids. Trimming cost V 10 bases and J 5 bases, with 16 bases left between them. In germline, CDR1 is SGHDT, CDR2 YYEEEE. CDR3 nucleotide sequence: TGTGCCGGCGGCTTGAGGGGTAACGAGCAGTACTTC. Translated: CAGGLRGNEQYF.

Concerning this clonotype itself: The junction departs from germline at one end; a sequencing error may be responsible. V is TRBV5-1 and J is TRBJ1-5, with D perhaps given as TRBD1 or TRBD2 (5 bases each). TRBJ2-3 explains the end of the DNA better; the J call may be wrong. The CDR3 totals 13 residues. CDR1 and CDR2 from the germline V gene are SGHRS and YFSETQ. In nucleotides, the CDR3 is TGCGCCAGCACCTTGATGGGGGATCAGCCCCAGTATTTT. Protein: CASTLMGDQPQYF.

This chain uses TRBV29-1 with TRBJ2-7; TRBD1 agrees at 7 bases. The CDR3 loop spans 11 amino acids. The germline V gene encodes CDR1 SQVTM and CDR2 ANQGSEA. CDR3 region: CSLVTGYEQYF. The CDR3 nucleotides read TGCAGTCTCGTGACAGGGTATGAGCAGTACTTC.

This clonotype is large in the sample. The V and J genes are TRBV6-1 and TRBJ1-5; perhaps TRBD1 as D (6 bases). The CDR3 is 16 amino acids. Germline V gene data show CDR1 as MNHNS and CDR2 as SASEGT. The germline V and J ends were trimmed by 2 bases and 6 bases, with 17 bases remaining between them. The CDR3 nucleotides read TGTGCCAGCAGTGAACAGGGGAGCGTCCCCAGTCAGCCCCAGCATTTT. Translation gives CASSEQGSVPSQPQHF.

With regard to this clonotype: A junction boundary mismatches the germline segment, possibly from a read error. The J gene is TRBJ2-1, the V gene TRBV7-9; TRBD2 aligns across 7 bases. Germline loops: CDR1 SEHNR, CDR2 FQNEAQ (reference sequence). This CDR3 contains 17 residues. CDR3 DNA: TGTGCCAGCTGCTTTGGTCTAGCGGCTCTTAAGGAGAATGAGCAGTTCTTC. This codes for CASCFGLAALKENEQFF.

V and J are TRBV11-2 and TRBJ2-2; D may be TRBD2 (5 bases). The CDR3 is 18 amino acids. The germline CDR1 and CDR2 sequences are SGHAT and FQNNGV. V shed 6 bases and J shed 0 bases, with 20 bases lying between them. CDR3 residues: CASSRGSSYIANTGELFF. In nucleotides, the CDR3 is TGTGCCAGCAGTCGAGGGAGCTCTTATATCGCGAACACCGGGGAGCTGTTTTTT.

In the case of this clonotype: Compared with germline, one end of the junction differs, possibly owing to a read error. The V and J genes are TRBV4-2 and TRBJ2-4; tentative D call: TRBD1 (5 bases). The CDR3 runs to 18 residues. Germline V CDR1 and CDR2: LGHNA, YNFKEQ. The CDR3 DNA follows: TGTGCCAGGAGCCAGGAAGGCGCAGGGAAGGGGATCGGAAACATTCAGTACTTC. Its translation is CARSQEGAGKGIGNIQYF.

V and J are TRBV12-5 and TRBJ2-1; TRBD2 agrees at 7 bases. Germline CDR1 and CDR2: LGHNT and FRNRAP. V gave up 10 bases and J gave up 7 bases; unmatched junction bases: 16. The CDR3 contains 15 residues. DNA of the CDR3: TGTGCTACTGGGATCGGGACTACCCTTATGAATGAGCAGTTCTTC. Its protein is CATGIGTTLMNEQFF.

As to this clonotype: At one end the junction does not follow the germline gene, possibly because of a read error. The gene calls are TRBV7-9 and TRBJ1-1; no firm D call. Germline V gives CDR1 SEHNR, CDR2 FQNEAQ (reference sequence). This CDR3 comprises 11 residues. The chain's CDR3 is CASSLVTEAIF. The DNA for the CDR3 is TGTGCCAGCAGCTTAGTGACCGAAGCTATCTTT.

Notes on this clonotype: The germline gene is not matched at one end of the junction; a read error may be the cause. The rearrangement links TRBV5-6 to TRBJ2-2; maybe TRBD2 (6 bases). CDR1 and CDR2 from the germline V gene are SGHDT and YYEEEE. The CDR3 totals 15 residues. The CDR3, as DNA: TGTGCCATCAGCTTGGTACCCAGAGTCATCGGGGGGCTGTTTTTT. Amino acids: CAISLVPRVIGGLFF.

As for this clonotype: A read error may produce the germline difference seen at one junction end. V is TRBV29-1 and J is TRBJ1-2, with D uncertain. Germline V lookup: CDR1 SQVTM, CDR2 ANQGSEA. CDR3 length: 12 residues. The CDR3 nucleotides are TGCAGCGTTGTTCATTGGGGTGGCGGCCACCCCTTC. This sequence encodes CSVVHWGGGHPF. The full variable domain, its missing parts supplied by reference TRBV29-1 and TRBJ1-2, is SAVISQKPSRDICQRGTSLTIQCQVDSQVTMMFWYRQQPGQSLTLIATANQGSEATYESGFVIDKFPISRPNLTFSTLTVSNMSPEDSSIYLCSVVHWGGGHPFGSGTRLTVV.

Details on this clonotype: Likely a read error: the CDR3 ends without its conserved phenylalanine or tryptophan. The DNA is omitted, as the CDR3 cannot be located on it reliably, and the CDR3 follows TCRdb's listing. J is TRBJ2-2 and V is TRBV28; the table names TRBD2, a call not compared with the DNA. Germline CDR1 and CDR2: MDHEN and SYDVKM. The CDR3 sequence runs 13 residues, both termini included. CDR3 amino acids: CASGLSGSGELFS.

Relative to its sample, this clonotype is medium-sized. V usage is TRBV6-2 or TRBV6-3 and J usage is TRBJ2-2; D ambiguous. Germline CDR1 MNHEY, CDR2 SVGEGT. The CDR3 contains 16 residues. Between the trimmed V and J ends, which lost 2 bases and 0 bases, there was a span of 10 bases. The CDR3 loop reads CASSYLTQANTGELFF. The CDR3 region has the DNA TGTGCCAGCAGTTACCTTACGCAAGCGAACACCGGGGAGCTGTTTTTT.

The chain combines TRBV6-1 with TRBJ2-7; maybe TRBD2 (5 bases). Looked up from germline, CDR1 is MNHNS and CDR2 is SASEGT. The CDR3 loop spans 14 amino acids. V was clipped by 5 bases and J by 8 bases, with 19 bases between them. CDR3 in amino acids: CASSNLAGVYKQYF. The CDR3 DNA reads TGTGCCAGCAGTAACCTAGCAGGTGTGTACAAGCAGTACTTC.

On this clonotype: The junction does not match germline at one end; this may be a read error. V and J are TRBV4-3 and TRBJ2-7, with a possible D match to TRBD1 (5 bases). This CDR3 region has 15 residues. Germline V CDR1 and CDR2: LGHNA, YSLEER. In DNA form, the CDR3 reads TGTACCAGCAGCCAAGATTTTCCAGGGTCCTACGATCAGTACTTC. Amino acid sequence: CTSSQDFPGSYDQYF.

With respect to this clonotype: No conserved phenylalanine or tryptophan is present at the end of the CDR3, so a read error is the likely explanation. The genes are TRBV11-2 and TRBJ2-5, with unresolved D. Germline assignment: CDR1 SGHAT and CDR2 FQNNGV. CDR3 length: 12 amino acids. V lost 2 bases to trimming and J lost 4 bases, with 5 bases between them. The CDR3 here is CASSLQLETQYL. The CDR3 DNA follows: TGTGCCAGCAGCTTACAGTTAGAGACCCAGTACCTC.